The rows below give T cell receptor beta chains drawn from one sample of a study of cytomegalovirus exposure and HLA in healthy donors. The repertoire was sequenced with immunoSEQ multiplex PCR; TCRdb's copy has only in-frame clones and lacks some. The sample has 40,000 to 45,000 clones. Sequenced material: PBMCs. Receptor source: a woman in her 30s in good health and CMV-seronegative. The CDR3 runs from the conserved cysteine through the conserved F or W. The D gene is left open where the match is weak.

TRBJ1-5	TRBV28	TRBD1	18	TGTGCCAGCAGCCCCAGAGGACAGGGTATGTCTCGTAATCAGCCCCAGCATTTT	CASSPRGQGMSRNQPQHF
TRBJ1-1	TRBV18	TRBD1	15	TGTGCCAGCTCACAAAACGGACAGGAGAACACTGAAGCTTTCTTT	CASSQNGQENTEAFF
TRBJ1-3	TRBV4-1	.	19	TGCGCCAGCAGCCAAGATTGGCGACAGGCAGATTACTCTGGAAACACCATATATTTT	CASSQDWRQADYSGNTIYF
TRBJ2-7	TRBV4-1	.	15	TGCGCCAGCAGCCAAGAAGGGCAGGGATTGTCCGAGCAGTACTTC	CASSQEGQGLSEQYF
TRBJ1-1	TRBV2	.	11	TGTGCCAGCACGTGGAGCACTGAAGCTTTCTTT	CASTWSTEAFF
TRBJ1-2	TRBV6-1	TRBD1	14	TGTGCCAGCAGGTTCTGGACAGGGGGCAATGGCTACACCTTC	CASRFWTGGNGYTF
TRBJ2-7	TRBV28	.	12	TGTGCCAGCAGGGACAGTACCTACGAGCAGTACTTC	CASRDSTYEQYF
TRBJ1-2	TRBV27	TRBD1	14	TGTGCCAGCAGTTTAAAGGGGGCTGACTATGGCTACACCTTC	CASSLKGADYGYTF
TRBJ2-7	TRBV11-2	.	15	TGTGCCAGCATCAAAGGCGGGGGCGAGAACTACGAGCAGTACTTC	CASIKGGGENYEQYF
TRBJ2-2	TRBV18	TRBD2	18	TGTGCCAGCTCACCGAGGACTAGCGGGAGGGCGAACATCGGGGAGCTGTTTTTT	CASSPRTSGRANIGELFF
TRBJ2-7	TRBV11-3	TRBD1	15	TGTGCCAGCGGAAGACGACAGGGGGTTCGGTACGAGCAGTACTTC	CASGRRQGVRYEQYF
TRBJ1-1	TRBV29-1	.	12	TGCAGCGTTAAAGGGGAGGGCACTGAAGCTTTCTTT	CSVKGEGTEAFF
TRBJ1-2	TRBV2	.	12	TGTGCCAGCAGTGACAGGGTAGATGGCTACACCTTC	CASSDRVDGYTF
TRBJ2-7	TRBV19	TRBD1	16	TGTGCCAGTAGTGACCCAGGGACAGGGGCTACCTACGAGCAGTACTTC	CASSDPGTGATYEQYF
TRBJ2-7	TRBV6-5	.	15	TGTGCCAGCAGTCACAGGGTTCCCCCACCCTACGAGCAGTACTTC	CASSHRVPPPYEQYF
TRBJ2-7	TRBV6-1	TRBD1	15	TGTGCCAGCAGTGAATCAGGACAGGCGAACTACGAGCAGTACTTC	CASSESGQANYEQYF
TRBJ2-1	TRBV7-9	TRBD2	17	TGTGCCAGCAGCTTGGGGACCGGGACTAGCGGGAGGAATGAGCAGTTCTTC	CASSLGTGTSGRNEQFF
TRBJ2-7	TRBV5-1	TRBD2	15	TGCGCCAGCAGCCGAGGACTAGCGGGCGCCTACGAGCAGTACTTC	CASSRGLAGAYEQYF
TRBJ1-4	TRBV2	.	15	TGTGCCAGCAGGGGGCCTCCCTCAACTAATGAAAAACTGTTTTTT	CASRGPPSTNEKLFF
TRBJ1-5	TRBV4-1	.	15	TGCGCCAGCAGCCAGGGGCCAGCTAAAAATCAGCCCCAGCATTTT	CASSQGPAKNQPQHF
TRBJ2-7	TRBV5-4	.	14	TGTGCCAGCAGCTTGGGTCTAGCACCCTACGAGCAGTACTTC	CASSLGLAPYEQYF
TRBJ2-7	TRBV6-1	TRBD1	15	TGTGCCAGCACCTACGGACAGGAAACCGTGGGGGAGCAGTACTTC	CASTYGQETVGEQYF
TRBJ2-7	TRBV6-5	TRBD2	14	TGTGCCAGCAGTTACGGCGGGAGTACGGGCGAGCAGTACTTC	CASSYGGSTGEQYF
TRBJ2-7	TRBV19	.	14	TGTGCCAGTAGTGATGGGGGGGCTACCTACGAGCAGTACTTC	CASSDGGATYEQYF
TRBJ2-7	TRBV6-1	TRBD2	13	TGTGCCAGCAGGGAGGCGGGAGACTACGAGCAGTACTTC	CASREAGDYEQYF
TRBJ2-7	TRBV5-4	.	14	TGTGCCAGCAGCTTCTCGAACGGAGCCTACGAGCAGTACTTC	CASSFSNGAYEQYF
TRBJ1-2	TRBV28	.	14	TGTGCCAGCAGTTTTAGATCGGGTGGAGATGGCTACACCTTC	CASSFRSGGDGYTF
TRBJ2-6	TRBV28	.	15	TGTGCCAGCAGTAACACCCCCTCTGGGGCCAACGTCCTGACTTTC	CASSNTPSGANVLTF
TRBJ1-1	TRBV4-3	TRBD1	15	TGCGCCAGCAGCCAGGAGGGACAGGGGAACACTGAAGCTTTCTTT	CASSQEGQGNTEAFF
TRBJ2-2	TRBV4-3	TRBD2	17	TGCGCCAGCAGCCAAGAGACCCCGGGACTAGCGACCGGGGAGCTGTTTTTT	CASSQETPGLATGELFF
TRBJ2-7	TRBV18	TRBD1	16	TGTGCCAGCTCACCACTGGGGACAGGGAGCTCCTACGAGCAGTACTTC	CASSPLGTGSSYEQYF
TRBJ1-2	TRBV27	TRBD1	14	TGTGCCAGCAGGTTGGGGACAGGGCCGGCGGGCTACACCTTC	CASRLGTGPAGYTF
TRBJ2-1	TRBV7-9	.	12	TGTGCCAGCCTGGGCCTTACCAATGAGCAGTTCTTC	CASLGLTNEQFF
TRBJ2-2	TRBV7-6	TRBD2	18	TGTGCCAGCAGCTTAGCATCCGCTAGCGGGGGGATTGGCGGGGAGCTGTTTTTT	CASSLASASGGIGGELFF
TRBJ1-5	TRBV7-9	TRBD1	14	TGTGCCAGCAGCCAAGGGGGCAGGGATCAGCCCCAGCATTTT	CASSQGGRDQPQHF
TRBJ1-2	TRBV5-6	.	15	TGTGCCAGCAGCGTTAATACCGCGTCTAACTATGGCTACACCTTC	CASSVNTASNYGYTF
TRBJ2-3	TRBV5-1	TRBD1	16	TGCGCCAGCAGGGCTAACAGGGGGGCCGCCACAGATACGCAGTATTTT	CASRANRGAATDTQYF
TRBJ2-1	TRBV5-6	.	17	TGTGCCAGCAGCTTCTCTTCGTGGGGGGGCCGAGGGAATGAGCAGTTCTTC	CASSFSSWGGRGNEQFF
TRBJ2-2	TRBV5-1	TRBD1	15	TGCGCCAGCAGCTTGGGACAGGGTGTGTCCGGGGAGCTGTTTTTT	CASSLGQGVSGELFF
TRBJ2-1	TRBV7-2	.	16	TGTGCCAGCAGCTTAGGCCCAATCGCGTCCTACAATGAGCAGTTCTTC	CASSLGPIASYNEQFF
TRBJ2-7	TRBV19	TRBD1	14	TGTGCCAGCTCCCGGGACAGGGAGACCTACGAGCAGTACTTC	CASSRDRETYEQYF
TRBJ2-6	TRBV9	TRBD1	17	TGTGCCAGCAGCGGGGGACAGGGGAGGCTTGGGGCCAACGTCCTGACTTTC	CASSGGQGRLGANVLTF